This paragraph reports one T cell receptor (beta chain). What it recognizes is unknown. The source of the sample is a study of T cells in tuberculosis. Study observations and caveats: Active tuberculosis patients had shorter CDR3-alpha; the beta difference was nonsignificant.

Method: immunoSEQ multiplex PCR; TCRdb's copy keeps in-frame clones and lacks some. The table shows 30,000 to 40,000 clones, with 80% to 95% occurring only once. Trimming shortened V by 1 base and J by 3 bases, and 5 bases separated the two germline ends. This CDR3 spans 12 amino acids. The germline CDR1 and CDR2 sequences are SGHKS and YYEKEE (reference sequence). Documented time point: new active TB diagnosis, blood taken before or within 7 days of starting treatment. Sequenced here: PBMCs, sampled at tuberculosis diagnosis. This TCR was recovered from an adult with tuberculosis. The chain is built from TRBV5-5 and TRBJ2-7, with D perhaps matching TRBD2 (5 bases). The CDR3 spells CASSLRDYEQYF. As DNA, the CDR3 is TGTGCCAGCAGCTTGCGGGACTACGAGCAGTACTTC.